Presented here are 7 T cell receptor beta chains from one specimen sequenced in a study of control samples from healthy donors and cancer patients. Clones were sequenced by immunoSEQ multiplex PCR, and TCRdb holds only the in-frame ones, with some missing. The sample yields roughly 180,000 clones, about 90% seen once. Input material: blood. The receptor set was obtained from a middle-aged woman in good health.

V usage is TRBV29-1 and J usage is TRBJ2-3; 9 nucleotides align to TRBD1. V shed 6 bases and J 4 bases; nucleotides not matched to a gene: 11. The CDR3 totals 15 residues. Germline loops: CDR1 SQVTM, CDR2 ANQGSEA. CDR3 sequence: CSVPVPTGGADTQYF. CDR3 nucleotide sequence: TGCAGCGTCCCAGTTCCCACAGGGGGCGCAGATACGCAGTATTTT.

The chain links TRBV2 to TRBJ1-6, with D maybe TRBD1 (6 bases). Germline V gene sequence: CDR1 SNHLY, CDR2 FYNNEI. The CDR3 contains 16 residues. V dropped 4 bases and J dropped 7 bases, with 17 bases sitting between them. CDR3 amino acids: CASSGVWGLGNSPLHF. The CDR3 DNA reads TGTGCCAGCAGTGGAGTTTGGGGGCTAGGGAATTCACCCCTCCACTTT.

The chain joins TRBV12-5 to TRBJ2-1, with D uncertain. This CDR3 has 15 residues. Per the germline V gene, CDR1 is LGHNT and CDR2 is FRNRAP. The germline V and J ends were trimmed by 2 bases and 0 bases, with 8 bases remaining between them. CDR3 sequence reads: CASGLKPSSYNEQFF. The CDR3 DNA is TGTGCTAGTGGTTTGAAGCCTAGCTCCTACAATGAGCAGTTCTTC.

This chain joins TRBV7-9 and TRBJ1-1; TRBD1 is a possible D gene (6 bases). CDR1 and CDR2 from the germline V gene are SEHNR and FQNEAQ (reference sequence). Trimming cost V 5 bases and J 2 bases, with 18 bases left between them. The CDR3 has 16 residues. This CDR3 reads CASSPPKGHANTEAFF. CDR3 DNA: TGTGCCAGCAGCCCTCCGAAGGGACACGCAAACACTGAAGCTTTCTTT.

CDR3 amino acids: CASSHSGHRETQYF. Here the CDR3 DNA reads TGTGCCAGCAGCCATTCGGGACATCGGGAGACCCAGTACTTC. This sequence joins TRBV5-5 and TRBJ2-5; the D gene is possibly TRBD1 (6 bases). The length of the CDR3 is 14 residues. From germline, CDR1 is SGHKS and CDR2 YYEKEE (reference sequence). Trimming removed 4 bases from V and 5 bases from J, with 15 bases in between.

The chain couples TRBV7-8 to TRBJ1-3, with D hard to call. The CDR3 covers 15 residues. Between the trimmed V and J ends, which lost 4 bases and 3 bases, there was a span of 13 bases. Germline V gene sequence: CDR1 SGHVS, CDR2 FQNEAQ. The CDR3, as DNA: TGTGCCAGCAGCTCTCTTGGTGGGCTTGGAAACACCATATATTTT. Amino acid sequence: CASSSLGGLGNTIYF.

This clone occurred a few times. The chain links TRBV12-1 to TRBJ2-3. TRBV12-1 is an annotated pseudogene. The CDR3 spans 13 residues. CDR3 region: CASSLTGADTQYF. Written as DNA, the CDR3 is TGTGCCAGCAGCTTAACTGGCGCAGATACGCAGTATTTT.